The 6 T cell receptor beta chains given below trace back to one sample, sequenced in a study of PD-1 blockade in classical Hodgkin lymphoma. The time point here: cycle 4 day 1 (C4D1), after around six weeks of nivolumab. Relapse after autologous stem cell transplantation occurred in every patient, and brentuximab vedotin exposure varied. Thawed PBMCs were the source of CD4+ T cells, purified by magnetic negative selection. Some clones are missing from TCRdb's copy, which holds only in-frame ones; the method was immunoSEQ multiplex PCR. The data show about 28,000 clones, roughly 80% seen once. The sequencing here drew on CD4+ T cells from blood, taken before the fourth cycle of nivolumab. The receptors stem from a human donor with classical Hodgkin lymphoma.

The chain has TRBV18 and TRBJ2-3, with 10 bases lining up with TRBD2. CDR1 KGHSH and CDR2 LQKENI come from the germline V gene. CDR3 size: 15 residues. The junction had 10 bases not matched to a gene; V was cut back by 10 bases and J by 3 bases. The CDR3 protein is CATQAQREGTDTQYF. CDR3 DNA: TGTGCCACTCAGGCCCAGCGGGAGGGGACAGATACGCAGTATTTT. The full variable domain, its missing parts supplied by reference TRBV18 and TRBJ2-3, is NAGVMQNPRHLVRRRGQEARLRCSPMKGHSHVYWYRQLPEEGLKFMVYLQKENIIDESGMPKERFSAEFPKEGPSILRIQQVVRGDSAAYFCATQAQREGTDTQYFGPGTRLTVL.

The chain couples TRBV2 to TRBJ1-5, with a tentative D call TRBD1 (5 bases). CDR1 and CDR2 from the germline V gene are SNHLY and FYNNEI. The CDR3 has 14 amino acids. Trimming shortened V by 3 bases and J by 2 bases, and 8 bases separated the two germline ends. The CDR3 reads CASSDQGGNQPQHF. The CDR3 DNA reads TGTGCCAGCAGTGACCAGGGAGGCAATCAGCCCCAGCATTTT.

CDR3 amino acids: CASSEGGPNEKLFF. The CDR3 coding sequence is TGTGCCAGCAGTGAAGGTGGACCTAATGAAAAACTGTTTTTT. The chain combines TRBV25-1 with TRBJ1-4; D gene uncertain. Deletions cut 2 bases from V and 3 bases from J, with 7 bases between. The CDR3 totals 14 residues. The V gene's germline CDR1 is MGHDK and CDR2 SYGVNS.

The chain combines TRBV7-2 with TRBJ2-3; a possible D gene is TRBD2 (5 bases). Germline CDR1 SGHTA, CDR2 FQGNSA. The CDR3 sequence is 15 residues long. V gave up 1 base and J gave up 2 bases, with 10 bases separating them. The CDR3 region has the DNA TGTGCCAGCAGCTTAGTGGCGGGTACCACAGATACGCAGTATTTT. Translation gives CASSLVAGTTDTQYF.

This chain links TRBV7-3 with TRBJ2-2; D uncertain. The CDR3 loop spans 13 amino acids. Trimming took off 2 bases at V and 5 bases at J, with 6 bases between the two ends. The germline V gene encodes CDR1 SGHTA and CDR2 FQGTGA. The CDR3 region is CASSLLGTGELFF. Written as DNA, the CDR3 is TGTGCCAGCAGCTTATTGGGTACCGGGGAGCTGTTTTTT.

The chain recombines TRBV7-3 with TRBJ2-5; the match to TRBD1 covers 9 bases. Germline values: CDR1 SGHTA, CDR2 FQGTGA. This CDR3 region has 13 residues. V dropped 8 bases and J dropped 2; count of bases not matched to a gene: 3. The CDR3 sequence is CASSGQGQETQYF. CDR3 nucleotide sequence: TGTGCCAGCTCCGGACAGGGGCAAGAGACCCAGTACTTC.